A selection of T cell receptor beta chains follows, all from one sample in a study of T-cell reconstitution after alpha-beta-depleted transplantation in children. TCRdb used MiXCR to reprocess the PCR reads, holding one entry per CDR3 protein. The data contain 100,000 to 120,000 distinct CDR3 sequences, over 9% of them seen just once; the ten biggest clones take up over 8%. The starting material was PBMCs from the stem cell graft donor, obtained from the stem cell graft. Receptor source: a human donor who donated a stem cell graft to a child with acute lymphoblastic leukemia. Both conserved end residues are part of each CDR3.

v_gene	j_gene	CDR3aa
TRBV3-1	TRBJ1-1	CASTLRDSTEAFF
TRBV5-6	TRBJ2-3	CASSLATYTDTQYF
TRBV20-1	TRBJ1-1	CSARTGSNTEAFF
TRBV7-2	TRBJ2-5	CASSPEGVWLLSQYF
TRBV18	TRBJ1-1	CASSPQRTTEAFF
TRBV19	TRBJ2-7	CASSTHWDRDYEQYF
TRBV6-5	TRBJ1-6	CASSRRTGRNSPLHF
TRBV20-1	TRBJ2-1	CSALAGVSYNEQFF
TRBV5-1	TRBJ2-7	CASSLEAGMGYEQYF
TRBV6-5	TRBJ1-6	CASSYRQQGANSPLHF
TRBV12-3/TRBV12-4	TRBJ2-1	CASSLTGTVIRSYNEQFF
TRBV7-6	TRBJ2-1	CASSSIRTQTSGRSNEQFF
TRBV7-2	TRBJ2-1	CASSLDSSYNEQFF
TRBV12-3/TRBV12-4	TRBJ1-2	CASSHRGQGARNGYTF
TRBV7-2	TRBJ2-3	CASSLGTSADTQYF
TRBV18	TRBJ2-7	CASSPILPRLAGSYEQYF
TRBV6-5	TRBJ1-6	CASSPSRSSLNSPLHF
TRBV9	TRBJ2-1	CASSVAPLAGSYNEQFF
TRBV10-2	TRBJ2-2	CASRTEAYTGELFF
TRBV18	TRBJ2-7	CASSPGTAVSYEQYF
TRBV12-3/TRBV12-4	TRBJ2-3	CASSGQATDTQYF
TRBV5-1	TRBJ2-1	CASSLAGDSYNEQFF
TRBV14	TRBJ1-1	CASSHRQGSSATEAFF
TRBV27	TRBJ1-5	CAINQPQHF
TRBV12-3/TRBV12-4	TRBJ2-1	CASSHTSGGGRGPLNEQFF
TRBV7-9	TRBJ2-3	CASSPRTSAPTDTQYF
TRBV18	TRBJ2-1	CASSPRRSGRGYNEQFF
TRBV2	TRBJ2-5	CASSELETQYF
TRBV7-2	TRBJ2-1	CASTPRTASYNEQFF
TRBV7-9	TRBJ2-3	CASSTLGRSTDTQYF
TRBV7-3	TRBJ2-1	CASSSPPPSSNNQQFF
TRBV7-2	TRBJ2-7	CASSPKPGQAVYEQYF
TRBV28	TRBJ2-5	CASSLLRGGETQYF
TRBV29-1	TRBJ2-6	CSVGQSSGANVLTF
TRBV29-1	TRBJ1-4	CSVVLSGIEKLFF
TRBV5-5	TRBJ2-3	CASSTRGQGTDTQYF
TRBV20-1	TRBJ1-6	CSARGGWGTSDSPLHF
TRBV7-6	TRBJ1-6	CASSPTQGVSPLHF
TRBV5-8	TRBJ1-2	CASSLVNYGYTF
TRBV19	TRBJ2-5	CASSIRVWETQYF
TRBV7-6	TRBJ2-1	CASSLARKTSAYNEQFF
TRBV30	TRBJ1-1	CAWSWADEAFF
TRBV20-1	TRBJ2-3	CSARWGGFTDTQYF
TRBV10-3	TRBJ2-5	CAISAADIKETQYF
TRBV27	TRBJ2-7	CASKFPGQTYEQYF
TRBV10-3	TRBJ1-2	CAISEPFTGVLNYGYTF
TRBV6-5	TRBJ1-2	CASSYSVTSTGYTF
TRBV20-1	TRBJ2-2	CSAPLDRDTGELFF
TRBV5-1	TRBJ2-5	CASSLVVGQETQYF